A selection of T cell receptor beta chains follows, all from one sample in a study of technical replicates of blood from four donors. This table comes from immunoSEQ multiplex PCR, and its TCRdb copy is limited to in-frame clones, with some not included. This table has 75,000 to 95,000 clones, 95% appearing once. Material for sequencing was T cells isolated from PBMCs. Source of these receptors: a human donor in good health. Both conserved end residues are part of each CDR3.

TRBJ1-2,TRBV6-5,CASSWGGSRNYGYTF
TRBJ2-7,TRBV7-3,CASSLTPDSYEQYF
TRBJ2-2,TRBV6-1,CASSELEFGELFF
TRBJ1-2,TRBV11-3,CASSLDRNYGYTF
TRBJ2-7,TRBV27,CASSLTSGFYEQYF
TRBJ1-2,TRBV28,CASGDRGYGYTF
TRBJ2-5,TRBV7-9,CASSSGETGVRETQYF
TRBJ2-1,TRBV2,CASEGAGVGSSYNEQFF
TRBJ1-3,TRBV30,CAWRSSSGNTIYF
TRBJ1-2,TRBV11-1,CASSRREGDYGYTF
TRBJ2-3,TRBV5-1,CASSLYPDTQYF
TRBJ1-1,TRBV19,CASSIASGNTEAFF
TRBJ1-5,TRBV5-1,CASSLGTGIWQGAGNQPQHF
TRBJ2-7,TRBV5-1,CASRGGTTYEQYF
TRBJ2-3,TRBV7-9,CASSTNEAQYF
TRBJ2-3,TRBV15,CATSRITSTDTQYF
TRBJ1-4,TRBV18,CASSLRPGQGNEKLFF
TRBJ2-2,TRBV7-2,CASSLVGSRGGLAGELFF
TRBJ2-5,TRBV2,CASEGGGGNQETQYF
TRBJ2-1,TRBV7-8,CASSPQRGEHNEQFF